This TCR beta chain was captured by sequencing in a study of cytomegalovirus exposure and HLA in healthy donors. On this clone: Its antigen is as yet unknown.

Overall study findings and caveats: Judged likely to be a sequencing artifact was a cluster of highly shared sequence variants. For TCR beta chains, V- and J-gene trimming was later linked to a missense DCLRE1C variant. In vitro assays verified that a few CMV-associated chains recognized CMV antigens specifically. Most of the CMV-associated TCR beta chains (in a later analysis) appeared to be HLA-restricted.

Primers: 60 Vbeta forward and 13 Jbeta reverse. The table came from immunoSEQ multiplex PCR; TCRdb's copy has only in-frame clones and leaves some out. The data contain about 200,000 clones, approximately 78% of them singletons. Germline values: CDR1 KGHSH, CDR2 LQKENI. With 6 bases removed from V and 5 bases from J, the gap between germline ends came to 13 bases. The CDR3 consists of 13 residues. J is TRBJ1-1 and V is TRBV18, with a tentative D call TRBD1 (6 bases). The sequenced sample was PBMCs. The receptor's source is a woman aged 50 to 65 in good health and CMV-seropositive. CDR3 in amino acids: CASSRGTSTEAFF. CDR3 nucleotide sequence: TGTGCCAGCTCCAGAGGGACATCAACTGAAGCTTTCTTT.